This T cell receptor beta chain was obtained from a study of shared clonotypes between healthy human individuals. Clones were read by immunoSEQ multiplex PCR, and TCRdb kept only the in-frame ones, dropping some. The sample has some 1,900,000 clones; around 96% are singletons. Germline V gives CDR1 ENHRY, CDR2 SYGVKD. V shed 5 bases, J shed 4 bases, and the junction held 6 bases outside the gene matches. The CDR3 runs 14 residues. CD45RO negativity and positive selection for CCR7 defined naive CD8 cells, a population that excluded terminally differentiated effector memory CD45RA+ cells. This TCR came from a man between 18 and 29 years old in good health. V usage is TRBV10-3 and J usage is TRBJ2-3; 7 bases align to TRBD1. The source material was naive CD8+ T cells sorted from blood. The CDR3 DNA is TGTGCCATCAGTTCGACAGGGCCCCCAGATACGCAGTATTTT. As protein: CAISSTGPPDTQYF.